This T cell receptor (beta chain) was obtained from a study of blood T cell repertoires in COVID-19. Study details: COVID-19 samples, acute and convalescent, were from the United States, Italy and Spain. Sample material is recorded as cDNA or gDNA derived from T cells, B-cell-depleted T cells, or PBMCs.

As regards this clone: This likely comes from a read error, as the CDR3 has no conserved phenylalanine or tryptophan at its end. The DNA is omitted, as the CDR3 cannot be located on it reliably, and the CDR3 follows TCRdb's listing.

Authors' processing steps: How many nucleated cells were present was estimated from reference gene primer amplification. This table comes from immunoSEQ multiplex PCR, and its TCRdb copy is limited to in-frame clones, with some not included. That table furnishes V, J and clone size, whereas the DNA furnished D and trimming. The table includes more than 250,000 clones, almost 85% detected once. The CDR3 is 8 residues long, counting both termini. The J gene is TRBJ1-4, the V gene TRBV5-3. TRBV5-3 is an ORF for which the function is uncertain. The sequenced sample was peripheral blood. This receptor was obtained from a man in his forties or fifties with active or convalescent COVID-19. The CDR3 loop reads CVRSFGEA.